This record covers a single TCR beta chain. The germline V gene encodes CDR1 SGHTA and CDR2 FQGNSA. This CDR3 has 15 amino acids. V shed 5 bases and J 2 bases; nucleotides not matched to a gene: 6. Original processing methods: Amplifying reference gene primers gave estimates of nucleated cell counts. Measured with immunoSEQ multiplex PCR; TCRdb has only the in-frame clones, and not every one. V, J and clone size derive from that table, while D and trimming were established from the DNA sequence. The data hold some 70,000 clones, with approximately 91% observed a single time. This sample is drawn from a study of blood T cell repertoires in COVID-19. Across the whole study: There were acute and convalescent COVID-19 samples, and they came from the United States, Italy and Spain. PBMCs, B-cell-depleted T cells, or T cells provided the cDNA or gDNA that made up the material.

The chain couples TRBV7-2 to TRBJ2-7; 10 positions match TRBD2. This TCR was recovered from a man between 65 and 85 years old with active or convalescent COVID-19. The sample taken for sequencing was peripheral blood. The CDR3 nucleotides read TGTGCCAGCAGCCGTATAGCGGGAGGAACCTACGAGCAGTACTTC. This encodes CASSRIAGGTYEQYF.